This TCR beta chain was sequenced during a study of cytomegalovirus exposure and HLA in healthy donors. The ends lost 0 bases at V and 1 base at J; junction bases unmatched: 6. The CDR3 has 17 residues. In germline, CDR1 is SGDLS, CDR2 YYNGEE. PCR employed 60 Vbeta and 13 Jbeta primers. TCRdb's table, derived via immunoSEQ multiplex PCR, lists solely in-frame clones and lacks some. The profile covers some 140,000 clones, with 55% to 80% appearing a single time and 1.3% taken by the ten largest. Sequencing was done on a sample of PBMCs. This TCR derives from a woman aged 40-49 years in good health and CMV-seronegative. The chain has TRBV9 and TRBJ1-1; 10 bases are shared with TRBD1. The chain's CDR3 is CASSVGDRGLANTEAFF. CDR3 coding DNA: TGTGCCAGCAGCGTAGGTGACAGGGGGCTGGCGAACACTGAAGCTTTCTTT. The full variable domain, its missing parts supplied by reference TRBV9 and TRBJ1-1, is DSGVTQTPKHLITATGQRVTLRCSPRSGDLSVYWYQQSLDQGLQFLIQYYNGEERAKGNILERFSAQQFPDLHSELNLSSLELGDSALYFCASSVGDRGLANTEAFFGQGTRLTVV.